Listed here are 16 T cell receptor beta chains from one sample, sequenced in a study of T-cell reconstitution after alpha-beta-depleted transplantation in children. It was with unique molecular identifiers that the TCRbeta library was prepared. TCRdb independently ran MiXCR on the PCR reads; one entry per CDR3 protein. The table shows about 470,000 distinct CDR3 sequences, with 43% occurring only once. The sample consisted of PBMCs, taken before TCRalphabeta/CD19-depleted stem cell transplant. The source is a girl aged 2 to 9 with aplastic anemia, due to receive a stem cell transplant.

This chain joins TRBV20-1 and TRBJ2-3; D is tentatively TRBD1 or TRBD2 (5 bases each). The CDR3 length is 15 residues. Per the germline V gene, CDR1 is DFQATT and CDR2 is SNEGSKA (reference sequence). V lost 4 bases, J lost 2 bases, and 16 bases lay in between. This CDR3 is CSANFRDQFTDTQYF. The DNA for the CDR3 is TGCAGTGCTAACTTCCGGGACCAATTCACAGATACGCAGTATTTT.

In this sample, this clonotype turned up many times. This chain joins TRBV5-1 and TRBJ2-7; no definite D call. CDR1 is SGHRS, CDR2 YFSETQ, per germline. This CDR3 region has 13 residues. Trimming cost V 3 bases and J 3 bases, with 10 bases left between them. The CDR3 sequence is CASSSGLLYEQYF. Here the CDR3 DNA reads TGCGCCAGCAGCTCGGGTCTTCTCTACGAGCAGTACTTC.

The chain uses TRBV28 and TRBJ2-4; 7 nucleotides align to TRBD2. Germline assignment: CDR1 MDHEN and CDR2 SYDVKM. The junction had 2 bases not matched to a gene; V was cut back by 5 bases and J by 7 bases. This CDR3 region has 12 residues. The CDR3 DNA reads TGTGCCAGCAGTCCCGGGGGGAACATTCAGTACTTC. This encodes CASSPGGNIQYF.

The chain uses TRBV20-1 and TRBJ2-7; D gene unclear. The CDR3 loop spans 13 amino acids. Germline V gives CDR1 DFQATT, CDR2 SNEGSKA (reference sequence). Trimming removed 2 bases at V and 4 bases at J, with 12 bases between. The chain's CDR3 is CSARMPGVYEQYF. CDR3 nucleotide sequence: TGCAGTGCTAGAATGCCAGGCGTTTACGAGCAGTACTTC.

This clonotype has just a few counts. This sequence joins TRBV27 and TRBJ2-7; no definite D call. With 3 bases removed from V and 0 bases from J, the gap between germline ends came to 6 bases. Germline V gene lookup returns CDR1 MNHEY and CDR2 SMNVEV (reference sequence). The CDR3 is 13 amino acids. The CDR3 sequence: CASSFSSSYEQYF. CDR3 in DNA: TGTGCCAGCAGTTTCTCGAGCTCCTACGAGCAGTACTTC.

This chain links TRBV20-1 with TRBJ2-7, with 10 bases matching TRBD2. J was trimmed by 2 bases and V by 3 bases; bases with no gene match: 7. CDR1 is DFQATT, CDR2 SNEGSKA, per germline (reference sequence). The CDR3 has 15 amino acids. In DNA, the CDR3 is TGCAGTGCTAGCCCTAGCGGGAGAATCCCCTACGAGCAGTACTTC. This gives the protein CSASPSGRIPYEQYF.

This CDR3 reads CSARPLREGAYEQYF. The CDR3 nucleotides are TGCAGTGCTAGACCCCTCAGGGAAGGGGCCTACGAGCAGTACTTC. J is TRBJ2-7 and V is TRBV20-1; TRBD1 might be the D (5 bases). The CDR3 has 15 residues. Trimming shortened V by 2 bases and J by 2 bases, and 16 bases separated the two germline ends. Germline V gives CDR1 DFQATT, CDR2 SNEGSKA (reference sequence).

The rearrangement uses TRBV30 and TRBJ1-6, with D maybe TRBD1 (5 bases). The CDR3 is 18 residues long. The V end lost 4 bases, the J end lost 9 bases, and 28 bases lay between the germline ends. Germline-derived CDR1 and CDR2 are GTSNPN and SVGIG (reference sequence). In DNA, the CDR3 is TGTGCCTGGACGGTAGGCTGGACAAGCCCGGCCGCTGGTTCACCCCTCCACTTT. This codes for CAWTVGWTSPAAGSPLHF.

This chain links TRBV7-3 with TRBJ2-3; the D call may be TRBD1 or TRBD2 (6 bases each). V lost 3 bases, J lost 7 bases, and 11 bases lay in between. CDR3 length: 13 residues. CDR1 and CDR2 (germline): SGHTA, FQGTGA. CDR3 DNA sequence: TGTGCCAGCAGCTTCCCGGGGGCCCATACGCAGTATTTT. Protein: CASSFPGAHTQYF.

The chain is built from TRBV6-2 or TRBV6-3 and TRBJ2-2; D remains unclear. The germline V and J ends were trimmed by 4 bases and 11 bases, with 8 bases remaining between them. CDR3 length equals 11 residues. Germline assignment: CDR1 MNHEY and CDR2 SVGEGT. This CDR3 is CASSSMLELFF. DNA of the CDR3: TGTGCCAGCAGTTCCATGTTAGAGCTGTTTTTT.

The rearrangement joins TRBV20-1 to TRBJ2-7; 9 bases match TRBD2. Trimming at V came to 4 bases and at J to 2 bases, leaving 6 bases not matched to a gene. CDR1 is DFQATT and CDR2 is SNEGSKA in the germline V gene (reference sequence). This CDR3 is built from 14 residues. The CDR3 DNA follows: TGCAGTGCTATCAGGATAGCGGGGGCCTACGAGCAGTACTTC. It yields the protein CSAIRIAGAYEQYF.

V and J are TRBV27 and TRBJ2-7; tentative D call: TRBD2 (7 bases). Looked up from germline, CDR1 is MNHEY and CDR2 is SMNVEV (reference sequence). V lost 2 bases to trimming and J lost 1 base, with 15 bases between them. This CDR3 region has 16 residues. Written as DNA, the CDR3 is TGTGCCAGCAGTTTAAGGTGGGGGGGCATGTCCTACGAGCAGTACTTC. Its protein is CASSLRWGGMSYEQYF.

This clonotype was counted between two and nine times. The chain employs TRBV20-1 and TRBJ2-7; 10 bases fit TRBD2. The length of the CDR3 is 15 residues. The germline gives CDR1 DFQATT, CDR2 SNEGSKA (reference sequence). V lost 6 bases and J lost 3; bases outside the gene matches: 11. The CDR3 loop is CSALAGVSLSYEQYF. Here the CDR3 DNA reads TGCAGTGCCCTAGCGGGAGTCTCCCTGAGCTACGAGCAGTACTTC.

The CDR3 reads CASSDRVEAFF. The CDR3 coding sequence is TGTGCCAGCTCCGACAGGGTTGAAGCTTTCTTT. The chain uses TRBV6-6 and TRBJ1-1; TRBD1 agrees at 7 bases. The CDR3 sequence is 11 residues long. Per germline, CDR1 MNHNY and CDR2 SVGAGI (reference sequence). Trimming took 8 bases from V and 7 from J; bases not matched to a gene: 4.

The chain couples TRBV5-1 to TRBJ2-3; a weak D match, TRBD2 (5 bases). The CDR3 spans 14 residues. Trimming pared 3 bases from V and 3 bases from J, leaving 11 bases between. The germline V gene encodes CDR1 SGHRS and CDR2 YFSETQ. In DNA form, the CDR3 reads TGCGCCAGCAGCTCAGCGGAAGGAACAGATACGCAGTATTTT. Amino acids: CASSSAEGTDTQYF.

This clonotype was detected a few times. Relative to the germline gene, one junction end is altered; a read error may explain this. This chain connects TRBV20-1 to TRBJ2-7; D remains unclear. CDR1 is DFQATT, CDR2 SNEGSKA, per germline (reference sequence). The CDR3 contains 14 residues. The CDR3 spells CSPRVGRSSYEQYF. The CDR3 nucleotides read TGCAGTCCTAGAGTCGGACGGAGCTCCTACGAGCAGTACTTC.